Each of the 21 T cell receptor beta chains below was sequenced from the same sample in a study of CD8+CD57+ T cells in acquired aplastic anemia (dated by TCRdb to the late 2010s). Sequencing was performed on an Illumina HiSeq 2000. TCR beta VDJ combination and CDR3 sequence profiling used genomic DNA as the template. TCRdb reanalyzed the raw reads on its own, using fastp at Q25 for trimming and MiXCR for clone calling, and kept in-frame beta chains. Every distinct CDR3 protein forms one entry, paired with its most common genes and DNA. The sample table holds 130,000 or so distinct CDR3 sequences, of which about 60% were seen once. 25% to 35% of the sample is in the top ten clones. The patients picked for sequencing were ones in whom flow cytometry had shown an expansion of CD8+CD57+ cells. Material: sorted CD4+, CD8+, or CD8+CD57+ T cells (not recorded which) from PBMCs. Receptors were obtained from a human donor with aplastic anemia.

The chain combines TRBV2 with TRBJ2-7, with 9 bases identical to TRBD2. J was trimmed by 12 bases and V by 3 bases; bases with no gene match: 6. Germline CDR1 reads SNHLY; CDR2 reads FYNNEI. The CDR3 spans 12 residues. The CDR3 DNA follows: TGTGCCAGCAGTGAGGGTAGCGGGAGACTGTACTTC. It specifies CASSEGSGRLYF.

In this sample, this clonotype turned up many times. The CDR3 spells CASSSQLTNEQFF. CDR3 in DNA: TGTGCCAGCAGCTCCCAGCTAACCAATGAGCAGTTCTTC. The rearrangement joins TRBV7-3 to TRBJ2-1; no reliable D call. Germline CDR1 is SGHTA and CDR2 is FQGTGA. This CDR3 spans 13 amino acids. V was trimmed by 4 bases and J by 6 bases, leaving 10 bases between them.

This clonotype has more than one count but fewer than ten. The chain links TRBV29-1 to TRBJ2-7; D is possibly TRBD1 (6 bases). CDR3 length: 13 amino acids. Germline values: CDR1 SQVTM, CDR2 ANQGSEA. V lost 3 bases to trimming and J lost 6 bases, with 15 bases between them. CDR3 residues: CSVDFTQGGEQYF. CDR3 DNA sequence: TGCAGCGTTGATTTCACACAGGGTGGCGAGCAGTACTTC.

The chain carries TRBV15 and TRBJ1-1; D gene unclear. The CDR3 is 13 residues long. Germline CDR1 is LNHNV and CDR2 is YYDKDF (reference sequence). V lost 4 bases and J lost 7, with 13 bases in between. The CDR3 DNA is TGTGCCACCAGCACCTTGACGGGCCTTGAAGCTTTCTTT. It yields the protein CATSTLTGLEAFF.

This clonotype was recorded a few times. V and J are TRBV20-1 and TRBJ2-5, with D possibly being TRBD1 or TRBD2 (6 bases each). The germline CDR1 and CDR2 sequences are DFQATT and SNEGSKA (reference sequence). V was trimmed by 3 bases and J by 5 bases, leaving 13 bases between them. This CDR3 spans 13 amino acids. The CDR3 DNA sequence: TGCAGTGCTAGGAGGGGGGCCGAGGAGACCCAGTACTTC. This encodes CSARRGAEETQYF.

Remarks on this clonotype: One junction end does not reproduce the germline sequence, and a read error may be involved. V usage is TRBV7-8 and J usage is TRBJ2-7; D is possibly TRBD1 (5 bases). The CDR3 is made up of 14 amino acids. CDR1 SGHVS and CDR2 FQNEAQ come from the germline V gene. The CDR3 sequence: CASSLQGTSYGQYF. CDR3 nucleotides: TGTGCCAGCAGCTTACAGGGTACATCCTACGGGCAGTACTTC.

This clonotype was seen many times. The rearrangement uses TRBV4-1 and TRBJ2-5; D is undetermined. The V gene lost 7 bases and the J gene lost 7 bases, with 16 bases spanning the gap. Germline V gene sequence: CDR1 MGHRA, CDR2 YSYEKL. The CDR3 runs to 13 residues. This chain's CDR3 is CASKAVGEVTQYF. The CDR3 coding sequence is TGCGCCAGCAAGGCCGTTGGTGAGGTGACCCAGTACTTC.

At least ten counts were recorded for this clonotype. The V call is TRBV3-1, the J call TRBJ2-7, with 11 positions matching TRBD2. Germline V lookup: CDR1 LGHDT, CDR2 YNNKEL (reference sequence). The CDR3 totals 15 residues. With V trimmed by 0 bases and J by 6 bases, 4 bases remained unmatched. The CDR3 region has the DNA TGTGCCAGCAGCCAAGATAGCGGGGGGGTGCGCGAGCAGTACTTC. The encoded protein is CASSQDSGGVREQYF.

V usage is TRBV29-1 and J usage is TRBJ1-1; D possibly corresponds to TRBD1 (6 bases). With 6 bases removed from V and 0 bases from J, the gap between germline ends came to 14 bases. The CDR3 consists of 14 residues. From germline, CDR1 is SQVTM and CDR2 ANQGSEA. The CDR3 coding sequence is TGCAGCGTCCTCGGGGGGCGAATGAACACTGAAGCTTTCTTT. This translates into CSVLGGRMNTEAFF.

The chain has TRBV9 and TRBJ1-1; D is perhaps TRBD1 (5 bases). Per germline, CDR1 SGDLS and CDR2 YYNGEE. Trimming took off 5 bases at V and 7 bases at J, with 15 bases between the two ends. The CDR3 length is 13 residues. The CDR3 nucleotides are TGTGCCAGCAGTGACGGCGAGACAGATGAAGCTTTCTTT. Residues: CASSDGETDEAFF. The complete variable domain, with remaining parts taken from reference TRBV9 and TRBJ1-1, reads DSGVTQTPKHLITATGQRVTLRCSPRSGDLSVYWYQQSLDQGLQFLIQYYNGEERAKGNILERFSAQQFPDLHSELNLSSLELGDSALYFCASSDGETDEAFFGQGTRLTVV.

The J gene is TRBJ1-6, the V gene TRBV10-2, with TRBD1 matching 11 bases. The CDR3 has 15 amino acids. Germline CDR1 is WSHSY and CDR2 is SAAADI. J was trimmed by 8 bases and V by 8 bases; bases with no gene match: 8. CDR3 in amino acids: CASWGGTGGDSPLHF. The DNA of the CDR3 is TGCGCCAGCTGGGGTGGGACAGGGGGAGATTCACCCCTCCACTTT.

This clonotype was found once. The J gene is TRBJ2-7, the V gene TRBV11-3; TRBD2 agrees at 7 bases. The trim removed 5 bases at V and 4 bases at J, leaving 11 bases unmatched. The CDR3 is 15 amino acids. CDR1 is SGHNT, CDR2 YENEEA, per germline. CDR3 amino acids: CASSPLAGEIYEQYF. DNA for the CDR3: TGTGCCAGCAGCCCCCTGGCGGGAGAAATATACGAGCAGTACTTC.

The chain is built from TRBV15 and TRBJ2-5, with 8 bases aligning to TRBD2. Germline trimming cut 0 bases from V and 1 base from J; bases unmatched to any gene: 1. CDR3 length: 15 residues. The V gene's germline CDR1 is LNHNV and CDR2 YYDKDF (reference sequence). The CDR3 spells CATSRDRGGQETQYF. The CDR3 DNA reads TGTGCCACCAGCAGAGATCGGGGGGGCCAAGAGACCCAGTACTTC. Using reference TRBV15 and TRBJ2-5 for the parts outside the CDR3, the full variable domain is DAMVIQNPRYQVTQFGKPVTLSCSQTLNHNVMYWYQQKSSQAPKLLFHYYDKDFNNEADTPDNFQSRRPNTSFCFLDIRSPGLGDTAMYLCATSRDRGGQETQYFGPGTRLLVL.

The chain combines TRBV20-1 with TRBJ1-1, with 8 bases matching TRBD1. The CDR3 consists of 14 residues. With 6 bases clipped from V and 1 base from J, the junction kept 7 bases outside the gene matches. Germline V CDR1 and CDR2: DFQATT, SNEGSKA (reference sequence). The CDR3 region has the DNA TGCAGTGCACCGGACAGGGCCGAGAACACTGAAGCTTTCTTT. Encoded protein: CSAPDRAENTEAFF.

The chain has TRBV7-2 and TRBJ2-3; D uncertain. The CDR3 is 12 residues long. V was cut by 5 bases and J by 2 bases, with 5 bases left in between. Germline values: CDR1 SGHTA, CDR2 FQGNSA. The CDR3 DNA reads TGTGCCAGCAGCCTGGACACAGATACGCAGTATTTT. It encodes CASSLDTDTQYF.

The chain is built from TRBV7-8 and TRBJ2-1; D perhaps matches TRBD2 (5 bases). The V gene lost 5 bases and the J gene lost 7 bases, with 15 bases spanning the gap. The germline V gene encodes CDR1 SGHVS and CDR2 FQNEAQ. The CDR3 spans 14 residues. CDR3 sequence: CASSPGVALNEQFF. The CDR3 DNA follows: TGTGCCAGCAGCCCTGGGGTAGCGTTAAATGAGCAGTTCTTC.

This chain joins TRBV29-1 and TRBJ1-2; no reliable D call. CDR1 and CDR2 from the germline V gene are SQVTM and ANQGSEA. This CDR3 contains 11 residues. Trimming shortened V by 6 bases and J by 5 bases, and 10 bases separated the two germline ends. The CDR3 nucleotides are TGCAGCGTCCTGACGGATTATGGCTACACCTTC. This sequence encodes CSVLTDYGYTF.

The rearrangement links TRBV29-1 to TRBJ2-3; D is possibly TRBD1 or TRBD2 (5 bases each). With 0 bases removed from V and 3 bases from J, the gap between germline ends came to 19 bases. The CDR3 covers 17 residues. The germline gives CDR1 SQVTM, CDR2 ANQGSEA. The CDR3 DNA sequence: TGCAGCGTTGAAGATCCGCGGGCAGGGCGCGGGACAGATACGCAGTATTTT. Translating gives CSVEDPRAGRGTDTQYF.

The chain carries TRBV20-1 and TRBJ1-2, with D perhaps TRBD1 (5 bases). CDR1 and CDR2 from the germline V gene are DFQATT and SNEGSKA (reference sequence). CDR3 length equals 13 residues. V was shortened by 6 bases and J by 4 bases, with 15 bases between the two germline ends. Here the CDR3 reads CSAPRVLPYGYTF. CDR3 DNA sequence: TGCAGTGCGCCCAGGGTCCTGCCCTATGGCTACACCTTC.

The chain has TRBV2 and TRBJ1-6, with 9 bases matching TRBD1. The J segment lost 7 bases and the V segment lost 7 bases, leaving 8 bases of the junction unmatched. The CDR3 has 15 amino acids. From germline, CDR1 is SNHLY and CDR2 FYNNEI. CDR3 coding DNA: TGTGCCAGCATTCCCCGGACAGGGGCCAATTCACCCCTCCACTTT. The encoded protein is CASIPRTGANSPLHF.

V and J are TRBV7-2 and TRBJ2-7, with D uncertain. CDR1 is SGHTA and CDR2 is FQGNSA in the germline V gene. The CDR3 has 13 residues. With 6 bases removed from V and 3 bases from J, the gap between germline ends came to 12 bases. The CDR3 reads CASSYGPNYEQYF. In DNA form, the CDR3 reads TGTGCCAGCAGTTACGGACCAAACTACGAGCAGTACTTC.